This entry concerns a single T cell receptor beta chain. What it binds is unknown. The data stem from a study of shared clonotypes between healthy human individuals. Study at large: The study used three CD4 naive, three CD4 memory, two CD8 naive and one CD8 memory plate per donor. Findings and caveats of the study: Non-shared clonotypes had lower generation probabilities than those shared by all four donors.

This CDR3 spans 15 amino acids. The ends lost 3 bases at V and 6 bases at J; junction bases unmatched: 6. CDR1 SEHNR and CDR2 FQNEAQ come from the germline V gene (reference sequence). Data came from immunoSEQ multiplex PCR; TCRdb stores just in-frame clones and leaves some out. The sample lists about 580,000 clones, 95% to 98% occurring once. The naive CD8 fraction comprised CD45RO-negative cells positively selected for CCR7 and excluded terminally differentiated effector memory CD45RA+ cells. The rearrangement uses TRBV7-9 and TRBJ2-2; 8 nucleotides align to TRBD1. The clonotype was recovered from a man younger than 40 in good health. The source material was naive CD8+ T cells sorted from blood. The CDR3 here is CASSFGQGGAGELFF. The CDR3 DNA reads TGTGCCAGCAGCTTCGGACAGGGCGGGGCCGGGGAGCTGTTTTTT.